Ten or more counts support the clone carrying this T cell receptor beta chain. The entry originates in a study of lung T cells in sarcoidosis with Löfgren's syndrome. The V end lost 5 bases, the J end lost 4 bases, and 19 bases lay between the germline ends. Germline CDR1 is MNHNS and CDR2 is SASEGT. The CDR3 has 16 residues. TCRdb reprocessed the reads with MiXCR, giving one entry per CDR3 protein. Of fewer than 80,000 distinct CDR3 sequences in the sample, less than 25% are singletons; the top ten hold under 3%. The sample consisted of CD4+ T cells from PBMCs. The receptor comes from a human donor with sarcoidosis (Löfgren's syndrome or another form), or a control subject (not recorded which). This chain links TRBV6-1 with TRBJ2-3, with D tentatively TRBD2 (5 bases). The CDR3 loop reads CASSFGGRPGADTQYF. The CDR3 DNA reads as TGTGCCAGCAGTTTCGGCGGACGACCCGGGGCAGATACGCAGTATTTT.